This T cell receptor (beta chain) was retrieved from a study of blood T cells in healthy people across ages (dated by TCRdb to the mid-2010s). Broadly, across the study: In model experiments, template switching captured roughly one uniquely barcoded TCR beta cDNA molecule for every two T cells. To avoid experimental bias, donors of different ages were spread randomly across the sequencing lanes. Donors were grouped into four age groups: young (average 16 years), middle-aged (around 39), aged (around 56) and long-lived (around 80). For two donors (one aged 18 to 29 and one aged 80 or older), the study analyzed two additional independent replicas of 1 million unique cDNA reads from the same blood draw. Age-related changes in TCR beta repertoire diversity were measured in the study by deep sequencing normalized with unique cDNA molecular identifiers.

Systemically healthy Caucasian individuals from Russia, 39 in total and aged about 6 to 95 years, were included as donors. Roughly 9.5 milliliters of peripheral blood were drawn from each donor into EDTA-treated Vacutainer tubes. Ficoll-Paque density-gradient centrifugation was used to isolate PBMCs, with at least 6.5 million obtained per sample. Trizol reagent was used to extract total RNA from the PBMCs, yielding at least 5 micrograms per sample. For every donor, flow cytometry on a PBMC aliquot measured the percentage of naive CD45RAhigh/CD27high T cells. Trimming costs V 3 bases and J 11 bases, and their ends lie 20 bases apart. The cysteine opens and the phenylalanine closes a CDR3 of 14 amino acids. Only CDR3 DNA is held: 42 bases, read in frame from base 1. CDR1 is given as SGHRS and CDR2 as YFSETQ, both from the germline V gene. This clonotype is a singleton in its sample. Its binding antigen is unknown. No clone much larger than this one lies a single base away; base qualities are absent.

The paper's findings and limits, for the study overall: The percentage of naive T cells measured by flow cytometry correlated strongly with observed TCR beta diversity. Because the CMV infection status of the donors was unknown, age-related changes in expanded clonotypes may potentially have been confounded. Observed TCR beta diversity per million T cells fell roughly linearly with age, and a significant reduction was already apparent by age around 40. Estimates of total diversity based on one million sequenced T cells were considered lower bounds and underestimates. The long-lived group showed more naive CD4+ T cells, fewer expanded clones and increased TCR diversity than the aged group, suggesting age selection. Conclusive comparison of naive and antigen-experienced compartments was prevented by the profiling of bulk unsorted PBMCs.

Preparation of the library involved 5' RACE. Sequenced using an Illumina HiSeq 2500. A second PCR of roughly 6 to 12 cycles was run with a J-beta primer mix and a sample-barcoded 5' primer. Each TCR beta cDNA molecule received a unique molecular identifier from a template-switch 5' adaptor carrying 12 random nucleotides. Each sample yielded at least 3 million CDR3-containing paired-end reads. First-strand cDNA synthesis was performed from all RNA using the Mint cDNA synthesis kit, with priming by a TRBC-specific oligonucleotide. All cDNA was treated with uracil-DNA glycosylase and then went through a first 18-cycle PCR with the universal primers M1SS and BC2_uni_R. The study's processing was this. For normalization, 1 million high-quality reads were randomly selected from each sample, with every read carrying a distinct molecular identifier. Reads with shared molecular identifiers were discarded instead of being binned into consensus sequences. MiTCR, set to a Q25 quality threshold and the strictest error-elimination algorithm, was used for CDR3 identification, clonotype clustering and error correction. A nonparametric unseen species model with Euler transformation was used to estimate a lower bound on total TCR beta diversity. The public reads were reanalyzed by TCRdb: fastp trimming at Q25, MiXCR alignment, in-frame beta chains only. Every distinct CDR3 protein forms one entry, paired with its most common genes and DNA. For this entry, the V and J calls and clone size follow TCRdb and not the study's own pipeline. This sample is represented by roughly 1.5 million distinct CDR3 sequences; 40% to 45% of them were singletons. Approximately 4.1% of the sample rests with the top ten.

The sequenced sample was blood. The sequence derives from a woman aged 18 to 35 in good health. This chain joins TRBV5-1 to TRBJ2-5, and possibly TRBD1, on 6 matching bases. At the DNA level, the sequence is TGCGCCAGCAGCTCATCAGGGTCAGGGGTTGAGCAGTACTTC. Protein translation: CASSSSGSGVEQYF.